What follows describes a single T cell receptor (beta chain). The sample is drawn from a study of naive and memory T cell subsets. Two oligonucleotides, mixed equimolar, formed the beta constant-region primer covering TRBC1 and TRBC2. TCRdb re-called the UMI-ligation and nested PCR reads through MiXCR, storing one row per CDR3 protein. The repertoire has under 150,000 distinct CDR3 sequences, approximately 17% of them found once; the top ten carry approximately 0.13%. CDR1 SQVTM and CDR2 ANQGSEA come from the germline V gene. The ends lost 0 bases at V and 2 bases at J; junction bases unmatched: 5. The CDR3 consists of 15 residues.

The sequenced sample consisted of naive CD4+ T cells from blood. The source of this sequence is a human donor in good health. The chain recombines TRBV29-1 with TRBJ2-5; 8 bases align to TRBD2. CDR3 DNA sequence: TGCAGCGTTGAAGATCCCCCTAGCGGGCAAGAGACCCAGTACTTC. Protein product: CSVEDPPSGQETQYF.